This TCR beta chain was obtained from a study of cytomegalovirus exposure and HLA in healthy donors. Points from the study as a whole: The CMV antigen specificity of a few CMV-associated chains was confirmed through in vitro analysis.

In this sample, this clone turned up a few times. Its antigen is unknown. Primers included in the PCR were 60 Vbeta and 13 Jbeta primers. Only in-frame clones appear in the TCRdb table, and some are missing; sequencing was by immunoSEQ multiplex PCR. The sample holds 150,000 to 180,000 clones, around 70% seen once. The sequencing sample was made of PBMCs. This TCR derives from a man aged 25 to 40 in good health and CMV-seronegative.

CDR3 coding DNA: TGTGCCAGCAGCGTATCTACTGGAAACACCATATATTTT. Protein product: CASSVSTGNTIYF. The chain recombines TRBV14 with TRBJ1-3; no definite D call. The CDR3 runs to 13 residues. The V end lost 5 bases, the J end lost 2 bases, and 7 bases lay between the germline ends. Germline values: CDR1 SGHDN, CDR2 FVKESK. Full variable domain (rest looked up from reference TRBV14 and TRBJ1-3): EAGVTQFPSHSVIEKGQTVTLRCDPISGHDNLYWYRRVMGKEIKFLLHFVKESKQDESGMPNNRFLAERTGGTYSTLKVQPAELEDSGVYFCASSVSTGNTIYFGEGSWLTVV.